Shown below are 21 T cell receptor beta chains from a single sample sequenced in a study of OX40 agonist ivuxolimab in advanced cancers. The table came from immunoSEQ multiplex PCR; TCRdb's copy has only in-frame clones and leaves some out. Of some 51,000 clones detected, approximately 83% appear once; the ten largest clones hold approximately 11%. The sample in question was CD4+ or CD8+ T cells sorted from blood, obtained in a trial of the OX40 agonist ivuxolimab. Receptor source: an adult with an advanced solid tumor such as melanoma, head and neck, liver or kidney cancer.

By sample fraction, this clone is medium-sized. The chain combines TRBV11-2 with TRBJ1-5; D remains unclear. Germline V gives CDR1 SGHAT, CDR2 FQNNGV. The CDR3 has 14 residues. Trimming cost V 1 base and J 6 bases, with 10 bases left between them. The CDR3 nucleotides are TGTGCCAGCAGCTTAGTCCCCTATGGTCAGCCCCAGCATTTT. It codes for CASSLVPYGQPQHF.

This sequence joins TRBV9 and TRBJ2-1; perhaps D is TRBD1 or TRBD2 (6 bases each). In germline, CDR1 is SGDLS, CDR2 YYNGEE. The CDR3 totals 15 residues. V was clipped by 0 bases and J by 5 bases, with 12 bases between them. CDR3 in amino acids: CASSVVGGPDNEQFF. Written as DNA, the CDR3 is TGTGCCAGCAGCGTAGTAGGGGGGCCGGACAATGAGCAGTTCTTC.

The genes are TRBV13 and TRBJ2-5; 9 bases line up with TRBD1. V lost 1 base to trimming and J lost 5 bases; unmatched junction nucleotides: 8. The CDR3 is made up of 16 amino acids. The germline V gene encodes CDR1 PRHDT and CDR2 FYEKMQ (reference sequence). The CDR3 sequence: CASSLAEQGAGETQYF. The CDR3 DNA sequence: TGTGCCAGCAGCTTAGCTGAACAGGGGGCTGGGGAGACCCAGTACTTC.

In regard to this clone: A read error is likely, as this CDR3 ends without the conserved phenylalanine or tryptophan. The chain carries TRBV10-2 and TRBJ1-6; tentatively, D is TRBD1 (5 bases). Germline assignment: CDR1 WSHSY and CDR2 SAAADI. Trimming removed 3 bases from V and 8 bases from J, with 11 bases in between. The CDR3 has 14 residues. This CDR3 reads CASSDGDLDSPLHL. In DNA, the CDR3 is TGCGCCAGCAGTGATGGGGACCTGGATTCACCCCTCCACCTT.

The chain recombines TRBV18 with TRBJ2-3; D is undetermined. Between the trimmed V and J ends, which lost 3 bases and 4 bases, there was a span of 8 bases. The germline CDR1 and CDR2 sequences are KGHSH and LQKENI. The CDR3 consists of 13 residues. In nucleotides, the CDR3 is TGTGCCAGCTCACCGGAGCCCCCAGATACGCAGTATTTT. Translating it yields CASSPEPPDTQYF.

J is TRBJ2-7 and V is TRBV5-4, with a tentative D call TRBD1 (5 bases). The CDR3 loop spans 15 amino acids. V was shortened by 2 bases and J by 0 bases, with 12 bases between the two germline ends. CDR1 is SGHNT, CDR2 YYREEE, per germline (reference sequence). The CDR3 is CASSLGDAYSYEQYF. CDR3 nucleotides: TGTGCCAGCAGCTTAGGGGATGCCTACTCCTACGAGCAGTACTTC.

This sequence joins TRBV11-2 and TRBJ1-2, with a tentative D call TRBD1 (6 bases). Germline CDR1 is SGHAT and CDR2 is FQNNGV. The CDR3 length is 17 residues. Trimming cost V 2 bases and J 1 base, with 17 bases left between them. The CDR3, as DNA: TGTGCCAGCAGCTTACATCCTTCAGGACAGCTTAACTATGGCTACACCTTC. Translation gives CASSLHPSGQLNYGYTF.

The table lists this clone with a few counts. The rearrangement uses TRBV6-5 and TRBJ1-3; D ambiguous. CDR1 MNHEY and CDR2 SVGAGI come from the germline V gene. The CDR3 loop spans 16 amino acids. Trimming took off 2 bases at V and 11 bases at J, with 22 bases between the two ends. The CDR3 spells CASSYGPPVNRVPIYF. The CDR3 DNA is TGTGCCAGCAGTTACGGACCGCCGGTTAATAGGGTCCCCATATATTTT.

The CDR3: CASSLWAGPYEQYF. The CDR3 DNA reads as TGTGCCAGCAGCTTGTGGGCGGGGCCCTACGAGCAGTACTTC. The rearrangement uses TRBV5-5 and TRBJ2-7; a weak D match, TRBD2 (6 bases). Germline CDR1 SGHKS, CDR2 YYEKEE (reference sequence). There are 14 residues in the CDR3. Between the trimmed V and J ends, which lost 1 base and 2 bases, there was a span of 10 bases.

This rearrangement joins TRBV2 to TRBJ2-2, with 8 positions matching TRBD1. The trim removed 3 bases at V and 0 bases at J, leaving 6 bases unmatched. From germline, CDR1 is SNHLY and CDR2 FYNNEI. CDR3 length equals 17 residues. CDR3 region: CASSDVRDRTNTGELFF. The CDR3 nucleotides read TGTGCCAGCAGTGACGTGAGGGACAGGACGAACACCGGGGAGCTGTTTTTT.

This chain uses TRBV6-5 with TRBJ2-7; the match to TRBD2 covers 7 bases. The trim removed 5 bases at V and 6 bases at J, leaving 7 bases unmatched. CDR3 length equals 13 residues. CDR1 MNHEY and CDR2 SVGAGI come from the germline V gene. This CDR3 reads CASSLHVAGEQYF. The CDR3, as DNA: TGTGCCAGCAGTCTTCATGTAGCGGGCGAGCAGTACTTC.

This clone appeared a single time. The chain has TRBV6-6 and TRBJ2-1, with 7 bases matching TRBD1. V shed 4 bases and J 6 bases; nucleotides not matched to a gene: 0. CDR1 and CDR2 (germline): MNHNY, SVGAGI (reference sequence). The CDR3 length is 12 residues. CDR3 protein: CASSSGGNEQFF. In DNA, the CDR3 is TGTGCCAGCAGTTCAGGGGGCAATGAGCAGTTCTTC.

This clone was counted only a few times. This specimen includes other DNA sequences encoding the same CDR3. The rearrangement links TRBV9 to TRBJ2-3; D gene uncertain. The V gene's germline CDR1 is SGDLS and CDR2 YYNGEE. Trimming pared 0 bases from V and 4 bases from J, leaving 6 bases between. The CDR3 consists of 13 residues. CDR3 region: CASSVGTPDTQYF. CDR3 nucleotides: TGTGCCAGCAGCGTAGGGACCCCAGATACGCAGTATTTT.

The chain employs TRBV9 and TRBJ2-7; 11 nucleotides align to TRBD1. The V segment lost 4 bases and the J segment 3 bases; nucleotides outside the gene matches: 3. Germline V CDR1 and CDR2: SGDLS, YYNGEE. The CDR3 is 14 residues long. The DNA for the CDR3 is TGTGCCAGCAGCACCGGGACAGGGGGCTACGAGCAGTACTTC. Translating gives CASSTGTGGYEQYF.

The rearrangement uses TRBV7-9 and TRBJ2-2; perhaps TRBD2 as D (6 bases). The CDR3 is made up of 14 amino acids. Trimming stripped 4 bases from V and 6 bases from J, with 12 bases between. Germline CDR1 reads SEHNR; CDR2 reads FQNEAQ (reference sequence). The CDR3 protein is CASSSGLKPGELFF. The CDR3, as DNA: TGTGCCAGCAGCTCGGGACTGAAGCCCGGGGAGCTGTTTTTT.

This chain connects TRBV7-9 to TRBJ2-2, with D tentatively TRBD1 or TRBD2 (5 bases each). The CDR3 is 15 residues long. Trimming cost V 1 base and J 1 base, with 7 bases left between them. CDR1 is SEHNR, CDR2 FQNEAQ, per germline (reference sequence). As DNA, the CDR3 is TGTGCCAGCAGCTTAGTTGGGGGGAACACCGGGGAGCTGTTTTTT. Protein sequence: CASSLVGGNTGELFF.

This clone was observed a single time. The chain employs TRBV15 and TRBJ2-2; D remains unclear. Germline CDR1 LNHNV, CDR2 YYDKDF (reference sequence). Trimming removed 4 bases from V and 5 bases from J, with 17 bases in between. The CDR3 contains 16 residues. The CDR3 DNA reads TGTGCCACCAGCACGTTTGAGGAAAGGGTTACCGGGGAGCTGTTTTTT. Its translation: CATSTFEERVTGELFF.

The chain carries TRBV13 and TRBJ2-3; D gene unclear. V dropped 3 bases and J dropped 0 bases, with 7 bases sitting between them. The germline CDR1 and CDR2 sequences are PRHDT and FYEKMQ (reference sequence). The CDR3 runs 14 residues. CDR3 protein: CASSFTSSTDTQYF. CDR3 DNA sequence: TGTGCCAGCAGCTTTACCTCTAGCACAGATACGCAGTATTTT.

The rearrangement uses TRBV2 and TRBJ2-5; D gene unclear. The end of the DNA fits TRBJ2-7 better, so the J call may be wrong. Germline V CDR1 and CDR2: SNHLY, FYNNEI. The CDR3 has 13 amino acids. The CDR3 loop reads CASRAGATYEQYF. The CDR3 DNA follows: TGTGCCAGCAGGGCAGGAGCAACCTACGAGCAGTACTTC.

J is TRBJ1-5 and V is TRBV7-8; D is uncertain. Trimming left V 7 bases short and J 4 bases short, with 11 bases between. The CDR3 has 13 amino acids. The germline V gene encodes CDR1 SGHVS and CDR2 FQNEAQ. The CDR3 region is CASTLRPNQPQHF. The CDR3 bases are TGTGCCAGCACCCTCCGACCAAATCAGCCCCAGCATTTT.

This chain uses TRBV10-3 with TRBJ1-5; perhaps TRBD1 as D (5 bases). Germline CDR1 and CDR2: ENHRY and SYGVKD. Deletions cut 2 bases from V and 2 bases from J, with 7 bases between. This CDR3 comprises 14 residues. CDR3 region: CAISETGGNQPQHF. CDR3 nucleotide sequence: TGTGCCATCAGTGAGACAGGTGGCAATCAGCCCCAGCATTTT.